A selection of T cell receptor beta chains follows, all from one sample in a study of T cell responses to AZD1222 COVID-19 vaccine. Data came from immunoSEQ multiplex PCR; TCRdb stores just in-frame clones and leaves some out. The sample includes 150,000 to 200,000 clones, about 91% seen only once; the top ten take 1.3%. Sequenced here: peripheral blood, sampled 28 days after the second AZD1222 dose. Every receptor here comes from an adult who received the AZD1222 COVID-19 vaccine. Each CDR3 is given with its conserved first and last residue. Each record gives: J gene, V gene, clone size, CDR3 protein. Where a row states a size, it is once, few, many or the class of an expanded clone; other rows omit it.

j_call: TRBJ1-5; v_call: TRBV7-2; clone_size: -; cdr3_aa: CASSLVGDRVGNQPQHF
j_call: TRBJ2-6; v_call: TRBV28; clone_size: -; cdr3_aa: CASSLTGANVLTF
j_call: TRBJ2-3; v_call: TRBV29-1; clone_size: -; cdr3_aa: CSAGLAGGGVTQYF
j_call: TRBJ1-2; v_call: TRBV12-3/TRBV12-4; clone_size: -; cdr3_aa: CASSLGSIYGYTF
j_call: TRBJ2-4; v_call: TRBV3-1/TRBV3-2; clone_size: -; cdr3_aa: CASSQEGGLLAKNIQYF
j_call: TRBJ1-2; v_call: TRBV6-2/TRBV6-3; clone_size: -; cdr3_aa: CASSYGQPYGYTF
j_call: TRBJ1-2; v_call: TRBV7-9; clone_size: once; cdr3_aa: CASSSDNYGYTF
j_call: TRBJ2-7; v_call: TRBV4-2; clone_size: -; cdr3_aa: CASSQDWSRTYEQYF
j_call: TRBJ1-2; v_call: TRBV25-1; clone_size: -; cdr3_aa: CASTPGPYYGYTF
j_call: TRBJ2-3; v_call: TRBV13; clone_size: -; cdr3_aa: CASSLAGASTDTQYF
j_call: TRBJ1-1; v_call: TRBV2; clone_size: -; cdr3_aa: CASSGLLSKAFF
j_call: TRBJ1-2; v_call: TRBV5-4; clone_size: once; cdr3_aa: CASSSNGPYYGYTF
j_call: TRBJ1-4; v_call: TRBV7-9; clone_size: -; cdr3_aa: CASSLRGTNEKLFF
j_call: TRBJ2-3; v_call: TRBV9; clone_size: -; cdr3_aa: CASSVGDSKDTQYF
j_call: TRBJ2-5; v_call: TRBV19; clone_size: -; cdr3_aa: CASSISQGGAFVQETQYF
j_call: TRBJ2-3; v_call: TRBV2; clone_size: -; cdr3_aa: CASSPRETTDTQYF
j_call: TRBJ2-1; v_call: TRBV7-9; clone_size: -; cdr3_aa: CASSLQGPGFDNEQFF
j_call: TRBJ1-2; v_call: TRBV7-8; clone_size: -; cdr3_aa: CASSPVRGYTF
j_call: TRBJ2-3; v_call: TRBV29-1; clone_size: -; cdr3_aa: CSVSYGGQGRVHDVDTQYF
j_call: TRBJ2-1; v_call: TRBV12-3/TRBV12-4; clone_size: -; cdr3_aa: CASSDTIEQFF
j_call: TRBJ1-1; v_call: TRBV12-3/TRBV12-4; clone_size: once; cdr3_aa: CASGKNTEAFF
j_call: TRBJ2-1; v_call: TRBV4-1; clone_size: -; cdr3_aa: CASSQQGPGNEQFF
j_call: TRBJ2-1; v_call: TRBV29-1; clone_size: -; cdr3_aa: CSVEWPNNEQFF
j_call: TRBJ2-1; v_call: TRBV5-1; clone_size: -; cdr3_aa: CASSLGGGAGNEQFF
j_call: TRBJ1-4; v_call: TRBV2; clone_size: -; cdr3_aa: CASSQALWGAANEKLFF
j_call: TRBJ2-2; v_call: TRBV12-3/TRBV12-4; clone_size: -; cdr3_aa: CASSFLGGELFF
j_call: TRBJ2-5; v_call: TRBV10-1; clone_size: few; cdr3_aa: CASSRGRQETQYF
j_call: TRBJ1-5; v_call: TRBV19; clone_size: -; cdr3_aa: CASTKDRAQPQHF
j_call: TRBJ1-6; v_call: TRBV2; clone_size: -; cdr3_aa: CASSGGSRGPLHF
j_call: TRBJ1-1; v_call: TRBV27; clone_size: -; cdr3_aa: CASTSLIGDTEAFF
j_call: TRBJ1-2; v_call: TRBV7-2; clone_size: once; cdr3_aa: CASSLTGLGYTF
j_call: TRBJ2-7; v_call: TRBV29-1; clone_size: -; cdr3_aa: CSVEDGARDEQYF
j_call: TRBJ1-1; v_call: TRBV7-6; clone_size: -; cdr3_aa: CASSLEAGMNTEAFF
j_call: TRBJ1-5; v_call: TRBV28; clone_size: -; cdr3_aa: CASSRRDRNQPQHF
j_call: TRBJ2-5; v_call: TRBV7-3; clone_size: -; cdr3_aa: CASSLTGAGDGETQYF
j_call: TRBJ1-1; v_call: TRBV23-1; clone_size: -; cdr3_aa: CASWADAVMNTEAFF
j_call: TRBJ1-3; v_call: TRBV7-8; clone_size: -; cdr3_aa: CASSLAGSGNTIYF
j_call: TRBJ1-2; v_call: TRBV7-2; clone_size: -; cdr3_aa: CASSLHGNGYTF
j_call: TRBJ2-3; v_call: TRBV5-1; clone_size: -; cdr3_aa: CASSLTGRRTDTQYF
j_call: TRBJ1-1; v_call: TRBV3-1/TRBV3-2; clone_size: -; cdr3_aa: CASSQETPRRATEAFF
j_call: TRBJ2-7; v_call: TRBV4-1; clone_size: -; cdr3_aa: CASSQVHSYEQYF
j_call: TRBJ1-6; v_call: TRBV6-9; clone_size: -; cdr3_aa: CASPTGGSRLGTLHF
j_call: TRBJ1-1; v_call: TRBV11-2; clone_size: -; cdr3_aa: CASSLARGWDTEAFF
j_call: TRBJ2-2; v_call: TRBV9; clone_size: -; cdr3_aa: CASSLRAQGGTGELFF
j_call: TRBJ1-1; v_call: TRBV4-2; clone_size: once; cdr3_aa: CASSQGVGRRADTEAFF
j_call: TRBJ2-5; v_call: TRBV6-1; clone_size: once; cdr3_aa: CASSEAPGTVETQYF
j_call: TRBJ2-1; v_call: TRBV7-6; clone_size: -; cdr3_aa: CASSPRGDTYSYNEQFF
j_call: TRBJ1-2; v_call: TRBV13; clone_size: -; cdr3_aa: CASSLGTGVYGYTF
j_call: TRBJ2-7; v_call: TRBV4-1; clone_size: once; cdr3_aa: CASKRGPVEYEQYF
j_call: TRBJ1-4; v_call: TRBV19; clone_size: -; cdr3_aa: CASSIRSEGEKLFF
j_call: TRBJ1-2; v_call: TRBV20-1; clone_size: -; cdr3_aa: CSASQVGYTF
j_call: TRBJ2-2; v_call: TRBV9; clone_size: -; cdr3_aa: CASSHSPAGGTGELFF
j_call: TRBJ2-7; v_call: TRBV7-2; clone_size: medium-sized; cdr3_aa: CASSPDSAGRQYF
j_call: TRBJ2-1; v_call: TRBV28; clone_size: -; cdr3_aa: CASSTPPGGNEQFF
j_call: TRBJ1-1; v_call: TRBV7-2; clone_size: -; cdr3_aa: CASSEESGLRNTEAFF
j_call: TRBJ1-2; v_call: TRBV6-1; clone_size: -; cdr3_aa: CASSDRIRQQPLYGYTF
j_call: TRBJ1-2; v_call: TRBV19; clone_size: -; cdr3_aa: CASSMDTGTYGYTF
j_call: TRBJ1-2; v_call: TRBV6-5; clone_size: -; cdr3_aa: CASSSQGTYGYTF